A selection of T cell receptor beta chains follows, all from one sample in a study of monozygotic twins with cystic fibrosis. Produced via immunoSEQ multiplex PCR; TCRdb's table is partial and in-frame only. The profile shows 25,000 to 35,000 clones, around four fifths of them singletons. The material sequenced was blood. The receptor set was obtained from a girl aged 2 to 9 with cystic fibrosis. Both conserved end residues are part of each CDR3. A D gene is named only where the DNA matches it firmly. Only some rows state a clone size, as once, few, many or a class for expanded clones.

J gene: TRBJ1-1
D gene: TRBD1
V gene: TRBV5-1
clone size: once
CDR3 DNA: TGCGCCAGCAGCTTAGGGGTAAAGGGGGCGCTCACTGAAGCTTTCTTT
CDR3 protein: CASSLGVKGALTEAFF

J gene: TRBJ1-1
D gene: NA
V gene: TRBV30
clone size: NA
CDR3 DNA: TGTGCCTGGAGTGTGGGCCTTGAGGGAACTGAAGCTTTCTTT
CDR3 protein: CAWSVGLEGTEAFF

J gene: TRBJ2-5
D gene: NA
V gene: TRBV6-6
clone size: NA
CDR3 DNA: TGTGCCAGCAGTTACTCGACGACACTGCAAGAGACCCAGTACTTC
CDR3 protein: CASSYSTTLQETQYF

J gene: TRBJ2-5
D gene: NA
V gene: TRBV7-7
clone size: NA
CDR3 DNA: TGTGCTAGCAGCTTAGGGGGTTGGGAAGAGACCCAGTACTTC
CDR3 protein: CASSLGGWEETQYF

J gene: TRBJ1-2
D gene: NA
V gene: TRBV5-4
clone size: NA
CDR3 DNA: TGTGCCAGCAGCTCGACCCTATCAGGGGTCGTATATGGCTACACCTTC
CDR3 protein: CASSSTLSGVVYGYTF

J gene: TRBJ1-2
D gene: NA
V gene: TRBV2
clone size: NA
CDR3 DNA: TGTGCCAGCATTGCAGGGCCTCTGGGGAGGGGCTACACCTTC
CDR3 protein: CASIAGPLGRGYTF

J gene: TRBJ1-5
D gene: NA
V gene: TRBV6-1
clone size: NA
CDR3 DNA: TGTGCCAGCAGTGTAGGACAGTTTAGCAATCAGCCCCAGCATTTT
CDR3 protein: CASSVGQFSNQPQHF

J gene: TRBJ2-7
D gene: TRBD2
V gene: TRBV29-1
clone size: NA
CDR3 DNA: TGCAGCGTTGAAGGGCTAGCGGCGTCCTACGAGCAGTACTTC
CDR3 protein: CSVEGLAASYEQYF

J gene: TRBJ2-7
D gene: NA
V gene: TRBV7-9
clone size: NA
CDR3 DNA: TGTGCCAGCAGCTACACTGTCTACGAGCAGTACTTC
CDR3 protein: CASSYTVYEQYF

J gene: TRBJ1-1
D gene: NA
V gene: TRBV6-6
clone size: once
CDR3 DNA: TGTGCCAGCAGTTACTCGGCGGCTAGAGCGGGCACTGAAGCTTTCTTT
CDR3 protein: CASSYSAARAGTEAFF

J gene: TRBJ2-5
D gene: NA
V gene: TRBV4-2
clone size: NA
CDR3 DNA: TGTGCCAGCAGCCAAGATGGAAAGGACCAAGAGACCCAGTACTTC
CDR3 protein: CASSQDGKDQETQYF

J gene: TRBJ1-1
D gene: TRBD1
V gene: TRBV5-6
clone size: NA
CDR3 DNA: TGTGCCAGCAGCCCACTGGACAGGGCGGACACTGAAGCTTTCTTT
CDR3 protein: CASSPLDRADTEAFF

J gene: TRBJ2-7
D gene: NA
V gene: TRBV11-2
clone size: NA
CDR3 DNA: TGTGCCAGCATCGGATTCAACGGCTCCTACGAGCAGTACTTC
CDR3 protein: CASIGFNGSYEQYF

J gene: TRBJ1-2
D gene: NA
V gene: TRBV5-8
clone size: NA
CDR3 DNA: TGTGCCAGCAGCCCGAGGGACGGCACGGGCTACACCTTC
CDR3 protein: CASSPRDGTGYTF

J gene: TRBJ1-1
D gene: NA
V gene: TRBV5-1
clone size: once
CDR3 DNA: TGCGCCACCAAGGACAGTCAAATGAACACTGAAGCTTTCTTT
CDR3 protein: CATKDSQMNTEAFF

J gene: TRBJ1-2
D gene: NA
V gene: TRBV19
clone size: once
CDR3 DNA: TGTGCCACCCGGGCCAGGGAGGAGTGGGGCTACACCTTC
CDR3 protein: CATRAREEWGYTF

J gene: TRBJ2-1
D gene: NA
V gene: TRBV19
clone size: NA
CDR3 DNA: TGTGCCAGTAGTATAGAAGGACTGCCATACAATGAGCAGTTCTTC
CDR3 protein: CASSIEGLPYNEQFF

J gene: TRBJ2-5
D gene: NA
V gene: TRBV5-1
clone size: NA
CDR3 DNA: TGCGCCAGCAGCTTGGGGACAGCTTACCAAGAGACCCAGTACTTC
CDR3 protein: CASSLGTAYQETQYF

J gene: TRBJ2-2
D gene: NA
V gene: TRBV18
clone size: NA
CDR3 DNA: TGTGCCAGCTCACCCGAGACCACCGGGGAGCTGTTTTTT
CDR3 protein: CASSPETTGELFF

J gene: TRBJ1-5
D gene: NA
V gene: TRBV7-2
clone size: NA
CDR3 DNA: TGTGCCAGCAGCTTAGATGCTCCCGACGGTCAGCCCCAGCATTTT
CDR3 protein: CASSLDAPDGQPQHF

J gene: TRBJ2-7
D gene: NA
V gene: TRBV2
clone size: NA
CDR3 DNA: TGTGCCAGCAGTGGGACAGCGAGCTCCTACGAGCAGTACTTC
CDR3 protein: CASSGTASSYEQYF

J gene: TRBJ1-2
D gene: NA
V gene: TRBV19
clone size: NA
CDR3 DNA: TGTGCCAGTAGTCCCCGGGGGAGGGACTATGGCTACACCTTC
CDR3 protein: CASSPRGRDYGYTF

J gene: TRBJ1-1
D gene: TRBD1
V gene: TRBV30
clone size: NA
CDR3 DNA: TGTGCCTGGAGTATCCGGACAGGGGGCACTGAAGCTTTCTTT
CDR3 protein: CAWSIRTGGTEAFF

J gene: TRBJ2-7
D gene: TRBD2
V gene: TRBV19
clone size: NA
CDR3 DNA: TGTGCCAGTAGTCCCTGGACTAGCGGCTCCTACGAGCAGTACTTC
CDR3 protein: CASSPWTSGSYEQYF

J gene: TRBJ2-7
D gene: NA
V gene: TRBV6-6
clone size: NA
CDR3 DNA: TGTGCCAGCAGACGATCAGGGGCTCGCGAGCAGTACTTC
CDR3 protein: CASRRSGAREQYF

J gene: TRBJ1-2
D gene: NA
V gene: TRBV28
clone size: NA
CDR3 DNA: TGTGCCAGCCATCAGTCAAACTATGGCTACACCTTC
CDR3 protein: CASHQSNYGYTF

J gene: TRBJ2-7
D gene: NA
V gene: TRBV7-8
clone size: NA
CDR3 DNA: TGTGCCAGCAGCTTAGCCCTACAGGGTGGCTACGAGCAGTACTTC
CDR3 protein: CASSLALQGGYEQYF

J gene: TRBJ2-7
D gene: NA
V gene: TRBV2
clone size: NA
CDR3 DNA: TGTGCCAGCAGTGTCCTCGGGGGTTCCTACGAGCAGTACTTC
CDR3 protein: CASSVLGGSYEQYF

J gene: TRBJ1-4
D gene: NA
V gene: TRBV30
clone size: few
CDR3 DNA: TGTGCCTGGAGTGGGAGCGGGACATACAGTGAAAAACTGTTTTTT
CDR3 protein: CAWSGSGTYSEKLFF

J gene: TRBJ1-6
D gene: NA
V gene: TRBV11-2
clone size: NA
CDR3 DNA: TGTGCCAGCAGCTCCGCCGGGGCTGATTCCTATAATTCACCCCTCCACTTT
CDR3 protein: CASSSAGADSYNSPLHF

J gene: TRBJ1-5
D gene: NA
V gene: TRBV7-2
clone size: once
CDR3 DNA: TGTGCCAGCAGCCCGGGACCCTATAGCAATCAGCCCCAGCATTTT
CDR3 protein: CASSPGPYSNQPQHF

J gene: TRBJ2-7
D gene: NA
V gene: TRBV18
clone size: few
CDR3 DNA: TGTGCCAGCTCGCCTAGCTCCTACGAGCAGTACTTC
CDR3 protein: CASSPSSYEQYF

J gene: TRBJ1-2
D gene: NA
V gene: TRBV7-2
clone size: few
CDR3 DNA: TGTGCCAGCAGTTTATGGGACGTGCGGAGCTACACCTTC
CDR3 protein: CASSLWDVRSYTF

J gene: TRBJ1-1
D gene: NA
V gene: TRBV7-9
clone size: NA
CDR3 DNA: TGTGCCAGCAGCCTGACATCGGACACTGAAGCTTTCTTT
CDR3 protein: CASSLTSDTEAFF

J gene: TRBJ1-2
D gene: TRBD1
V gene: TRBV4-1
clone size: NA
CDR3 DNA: TGCGCCAGCAGCCGCCCCAGGACAGGGCTAGGCTACACCTTC
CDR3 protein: CASSRPRTGLGYTF

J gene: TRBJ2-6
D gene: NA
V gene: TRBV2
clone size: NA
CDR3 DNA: TGTGCCACCAAAAAACAGGGAGCGCTCTCTGGGGCCAACGTCCTGACTTTC
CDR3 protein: CATKKQGALSGANVLTF

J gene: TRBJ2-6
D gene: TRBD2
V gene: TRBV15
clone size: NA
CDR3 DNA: TGTGCCACCCAAGTGGGGGGGAACTCTGGGGCCAACGTCCTGACTTTC
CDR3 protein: CATQVGGNSGANVLTF

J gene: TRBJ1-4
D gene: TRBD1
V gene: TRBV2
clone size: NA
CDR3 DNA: TGTGCCAGCAGTGAAGGACAGGGTGTTAATGAAAAACTGTTTTTT
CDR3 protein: CASSEGQGVNEKLFF

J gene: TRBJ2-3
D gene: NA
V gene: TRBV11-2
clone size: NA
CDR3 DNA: TGTGCCAGCAGCCCCCAGAATACGCAGTATTTT
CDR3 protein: CASSPQNTQYF

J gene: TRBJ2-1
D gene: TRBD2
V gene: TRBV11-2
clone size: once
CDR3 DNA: TGTGCCAGCAGTTATACCGGGACTAGGGCTTATGAGCAGTTCTTC
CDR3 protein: CASSYTGTRAYEQFF

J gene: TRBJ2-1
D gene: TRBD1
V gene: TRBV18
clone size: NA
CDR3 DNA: TGTGCCAGCTCACTCGGGACAGGGAGCTACAATGAGCAGTTCTTC
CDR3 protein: CASSLGTGSYNEQFF

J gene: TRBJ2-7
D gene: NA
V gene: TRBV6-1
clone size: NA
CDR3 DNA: TGTGCCAGCAGTGAACAGTCCTACGAGCAGTACTTC
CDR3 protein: CASSEQSYEQYF

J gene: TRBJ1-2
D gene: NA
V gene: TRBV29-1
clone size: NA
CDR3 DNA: TGCAGCGTTGAAGACCGGGCCGCCAGAGTCTACACCTTC
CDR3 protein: CSVEDRAARVYTF

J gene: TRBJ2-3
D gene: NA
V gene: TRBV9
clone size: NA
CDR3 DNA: TGTGCCAGCAGCGTAGGGGTGAGTGGGGCGACAGATACGCAGTATTTT
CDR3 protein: CASSVGVSGATDTQYF

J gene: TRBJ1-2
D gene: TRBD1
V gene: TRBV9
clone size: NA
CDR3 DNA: TGTGCCAGCAGCGAGGGACAGGGGAACTATGGCTACACCTTC
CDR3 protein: CASSEGQGNYGYTF

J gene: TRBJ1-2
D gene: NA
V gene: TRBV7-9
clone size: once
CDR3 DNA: TGTGCCACCTCTACAGCAGGGTACTATGGCTACACCTTC
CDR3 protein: CATSTAGYYGYTF

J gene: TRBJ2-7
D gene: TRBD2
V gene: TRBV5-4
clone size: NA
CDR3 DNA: TGTGCCAGCAGCTCGGGGAGTCCAGCGGGAGACTACAACGAGCAGTACTTC
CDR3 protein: CASSSGSPAGDYNEQYF

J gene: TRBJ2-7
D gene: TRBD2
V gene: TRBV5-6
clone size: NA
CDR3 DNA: TGTGCCAGCAGCTCACGCGGGAGCTCCTACGAGCAGTACTTC
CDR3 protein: CASSSRGSSYEQYF

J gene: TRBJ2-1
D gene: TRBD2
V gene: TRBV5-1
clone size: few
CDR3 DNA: TGCGCCAGCAGCGGAACCCTAGCGGGAGCAGTCAATGAGCAGTTCTTC
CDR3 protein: CASSGTLAGAVNEQFF

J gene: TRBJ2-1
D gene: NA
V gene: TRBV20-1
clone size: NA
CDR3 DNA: TGCAGTCTGGCTGGTAGGGAGCAGTTCTTC
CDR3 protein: CSLAGREQFF

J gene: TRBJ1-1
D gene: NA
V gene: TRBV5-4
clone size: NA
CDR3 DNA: TGTGCCAGCAGCGCAGGGGAGGACACTGAAGCTTTCTTT
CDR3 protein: CASSAGEDTEAFF

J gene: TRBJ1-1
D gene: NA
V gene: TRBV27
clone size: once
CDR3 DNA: TGTGCCAGCAGTTATAGTGGCGGGACTGAAGCTTTCTTT
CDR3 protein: CASSYSGGTEAFF

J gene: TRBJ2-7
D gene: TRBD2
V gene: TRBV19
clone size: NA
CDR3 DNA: TGTGCCAGTAGTCCACTAGCGGGTCCGGGCGAGCAGTACTTC
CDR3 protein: CASSPLAGPGEQYF

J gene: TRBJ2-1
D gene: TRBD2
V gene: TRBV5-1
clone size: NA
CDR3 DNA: TGCGCCAGCAGCTTGGAGCTAGCGGGAGGCTACAATGAGCAGTTCTTC
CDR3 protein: CASSLELAGGYNEQFF

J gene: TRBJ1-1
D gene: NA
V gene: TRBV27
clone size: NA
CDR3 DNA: TGTGCCAGCAGTTTTGGGGGGCATACAGAAGCTTTCTTT
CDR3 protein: CASSFGGHTEAFF

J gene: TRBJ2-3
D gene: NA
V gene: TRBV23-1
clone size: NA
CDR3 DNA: TGCGCCAGCCCGAACAGGAAATCCAATAGCACAGATACGCAGTATTTT
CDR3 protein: CASPNRKSNSTDTQYF

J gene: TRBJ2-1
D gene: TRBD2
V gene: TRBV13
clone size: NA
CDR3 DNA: TGTGCCAGCAGCACGGGACTAGCGGGAGGGACCAATGAGCAGTTCTTC
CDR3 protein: CASSTGLAGGTNEQFF

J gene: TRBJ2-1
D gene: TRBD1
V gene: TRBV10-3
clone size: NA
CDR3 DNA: TGTGCCATCAGTGGGGACAGGGACTACAATGAGCAGTTCTTC
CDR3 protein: CAISGDRDYNEQFF

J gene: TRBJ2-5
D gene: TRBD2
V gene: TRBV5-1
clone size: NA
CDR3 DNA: TGCGCCAGCAGCTGGGACACCGGGACTAGCCAGGAGACCCAGTACTTC
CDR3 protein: CASSWDTGTSQETQYF

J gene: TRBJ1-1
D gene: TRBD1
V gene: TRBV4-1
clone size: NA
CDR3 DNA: TGCGCCAGCAGCCACTTACCACAGGGGACTGAAGCTTTCTTT
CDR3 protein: CASSHLPQGTEAFF